This entry lists 13 T cell receptor beta chains sequenced from one sample in a study of T cell responses to AZD1222 COVID-19 vaccine. The protocol was immunoSEQ multiplex PCR, while the TCRdb copy is restricted to in-frame clones and leaves out a portion. The repertoire holds about 100,000 clones, with under 95% as singletons. The sequencing used peripheral blood, collected on day 0 of AZD1222 vaccination. These TCRs come from an adult in good health.

This sequence joins TRBV24-1 and TRBJ2-7, with a tentative D call TRBD2 (6 bases). The CDR3 length is 14 residues. The germline CDR1 and CDR2 sequences are KGHDR and SFDVKD. V dropped 4 bases and J dropped 9 bases, with 18 bases sitting between them. CDR3 bases: TGTGCCACCAGTGAAACCGGGACCAAGGAGGGGCAGTACTTC. It yields the protein CATSETGTKEGQYF.

This chain uses TRBV2 with TRBJ2-1, with 9 bases fitting TRBD2. The CDR3 length is 16 residues. The V gene's germline CDR1 is SNHLY and CDR2 FYNNEI. The V gene end was trimmed by 3 bases and the J gene end by 3 bases; junction bases not matched to a gene: 6. For the CDR3, the DNA is TGTGCCAGCAGTGATCAAGCGGGGGGTGTCTACAATGAGCAGTTCTTC. Its protein is CASSDQAGGVYNEQFF.

This rearrangement joins TRBV6-2 or TRBV6-3 to TRBJ2-1; maybe TRBD1 (5 bases). CDR1 and CDR2 (germline): MNHEY, SVGEGT. The CDR3 runs to 14 residues. Trimming stripped 4 bases from V and 9 bases from J, with 16 bases between. The CDR3 reads CASSFVGPRGEQFF. In nucleotides, the CDR3 is TGTGCCAGCAGTTTTGTAGGCCCTAGGGGTGAGCAGTTCTTC.

The chain employs TRBV11-2 and TRBJ1-5; 9 bases map to TRBD1. The CDR3 totals 17 residues. From germline, CDR1 is SGHAT and CDR2 FQNNGV. The V segment lost 5 bases and the J segment 2 bases; nucleotides outside the gene matches: 10. CDR3 DNA: TGTGCCAGCAGCGCCCAGGGACAGGGTAGAGGCAATCAGCCCCAGCATTTT. This translates into CASSAQGQGRGNQPQHF.

The rearrangement links TRBV5-1 to TRBJ2-2, with 7 bases identical to TRBD2. Germline V gene lookup returns CDR1 SGHRS and CDR2 YFSETQ. With V trimmed by 5 bases and J by 5 bases, 6 bases remained unmatched. CDR3 length: 14 amino acids. CDR3 loop: CASSRDYGTGELFF. The CDR3 nucleotides read TGCGCCAGCAGTCGGGACTATGGTACCGGGGAGCTGTTTTTT.

This chain connects TRBV6-2 or TRBV6-3 to TRBJ1-5; D is unclear. V was trimmed by 6 bases and J by 0 bases, leaving 18 bases between them. The germline CDR1 and CDR2 sequences are MNHEY and SVGEGT. The CDR3 contains 17 residues. The DNA of the CDR3 is TGTGCCAGCAGCCGTCCCCAAGGGAGATATAGCAATCAGCCCCAGCATTTT. Protein sequence: CASSRPQGRYSNQPQHF.

V usage is TRBV29-1 and J usage is TRBJ2-1; D assignment may be TRBD1 or TRBD2 (5 bases each). Germline CDR1 is SQVTM and CDR2 is ANQGSEA. Deletions cut 4 bases from V and 0 bases from J, with 13 bases between. The CDR3 covers 15 residues. CDR3 sequence reads: CSVGGETSSYNEQFF. CDR3 nucleotide sequence: TGCAGCGTTGGAGGGGAGACCTCCTCCTACAATGAGCAGTTCTTC.

This clone is a singleton in its sample. This chain connects TRBV29-1 to TRBJ1-1; 8 bases match TRBD1. The CDR3 is 13 residues long. Germline V gene sequence: CDR1 SQVTM, CDR2 ANQGSEA. V was clipped by 6 bases and J by 0 bases; unmatched bases: 3. The CDR3 DNA is TGCAGCGTGTGGACAGGGCTGAACACTGAAGCTTTCTTT. As protein: CSVWTGLNTEAFF.

This chain connects TRBV6-4 to TRBJ1-1; no definite D call. Germline values: CDR1 MRHNA, CDR2 SNTAGT. Trimming left V 6 bases short and J 1 base short, with 12 bases between. This CDR3 has 14 amino acids. CDR3 nucleotides: TGTGCCAGCAGACCCGGACGGCCGAACACTGAAGCTTTCTTT. Translated: CASRPGRPNTEAFF.

The chain couples TRBV5-4 to TRBJ2-5; 12 nucleotides align to TRBD2. Trimming cost V 4 bases and J 4 bases; bases outside gene matches: 14. The CDR3 extends over 18 amino acids. Germline loops: CDR1 SGHNT, CDR2 YYREEE (reference sequence). The CDR3 region is CASSQRRTSGVLLETQYF. CDR3 nucleotides: TGTGCCAGCAGCCAACGGAGGACTAGCGGGGTACTCCTAGAGACCCAGTACTTC.

V gene TRBV15 combines with J gene TRBJ1-1; 11 bases align to TRBD1. The V gene's germline CDR1 is LNHNV and CDR2 YYDKDF (reference sequence). The junction had 5 bases not matched to a gene; V was cut back by 8 bases and J by 0 bases. The CDR3 contains 15 residues. The CDR3 bases are TGTGCCACCTGCCGGGACAGGGGGATGAACACTGAAGCTTTCTTT. Translating it yields CATCRDRGMNTEAFF.

This clone has just one count. The chain uses TRBV12-3 or TRBV12-4 and TRBJ1-4; D unclear. CDR3 length: 13 residues. The V end was cut by 2 bases, the J end by 7 bases, with 8 bases between. CDR3 residues: CASSLFQAEKLFF. CDR3 sequence (DNA): TGTGCCAGCAGTTTATTTCAGGCTGAAAAACTGTTTTTT.

This chain joins TRBV7-2 and TRBJ2-3, with unresolved D. The CDR3 sequence is 15 residues long. From germline, CDR1 is SGHTA and CDR2 FQGNSA. V was clipped by 1 base and J by 10 bases, with 18 bases between them. The CDR3 spells CASSLVPEPPPPQYF. The DNA for the CDR3 is TGTGCCAGCAGCTTAGTTCCGGAGCCGCCTCCTCCGCAGTATTTT.